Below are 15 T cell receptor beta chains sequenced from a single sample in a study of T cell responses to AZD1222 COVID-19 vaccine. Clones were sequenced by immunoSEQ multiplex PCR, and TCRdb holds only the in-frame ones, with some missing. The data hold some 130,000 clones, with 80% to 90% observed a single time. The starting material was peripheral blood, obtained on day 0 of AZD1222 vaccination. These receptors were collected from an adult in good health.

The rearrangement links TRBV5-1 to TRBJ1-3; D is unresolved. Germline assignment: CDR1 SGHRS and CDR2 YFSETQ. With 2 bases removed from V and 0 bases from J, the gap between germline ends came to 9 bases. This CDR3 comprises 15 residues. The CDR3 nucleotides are TGCGCCAGCAGCTTCGGTGAGGGCTCTGGAAACACCATATATTTT. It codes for CASSFGEGSGNTIYF.

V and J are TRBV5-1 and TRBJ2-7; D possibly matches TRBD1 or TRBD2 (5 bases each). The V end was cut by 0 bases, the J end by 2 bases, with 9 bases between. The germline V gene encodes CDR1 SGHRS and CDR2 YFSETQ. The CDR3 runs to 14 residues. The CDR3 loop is CASSLGGPPYEQYF. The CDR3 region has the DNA TGCGCCAGCAGCTTGGGGGGACCGCCCTACGAGCAGTACTTC. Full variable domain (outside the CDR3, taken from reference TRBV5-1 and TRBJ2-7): KAGVTQTPRYLIKTRGQQVTLSCSPISGHRSVSWYQQTPGQGLQFLFEYFSETQRNKGNFPGRFSGRQFSNSRSEMNVSTLELGDSALYLCASSLGGPPYEQYFGPGTRLTVT.

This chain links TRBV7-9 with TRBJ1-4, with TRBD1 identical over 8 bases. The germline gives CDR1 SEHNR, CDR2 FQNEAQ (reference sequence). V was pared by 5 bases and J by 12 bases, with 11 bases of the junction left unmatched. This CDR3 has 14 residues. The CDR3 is CASSLQGARSQLFF. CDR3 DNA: TGTGCCAGCAGCCTCCAGGGGGCAAGGTCCCAACTGTTTTTT.

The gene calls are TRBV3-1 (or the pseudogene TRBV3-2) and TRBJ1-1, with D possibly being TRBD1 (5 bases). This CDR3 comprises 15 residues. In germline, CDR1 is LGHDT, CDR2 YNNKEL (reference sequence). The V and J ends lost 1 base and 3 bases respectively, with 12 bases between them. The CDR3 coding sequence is TGTGCCAGCAGCCAAGGCATGATGGGGGACACTGAAGCTTTCTTT. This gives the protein CASSQGMMGDTEAFF.

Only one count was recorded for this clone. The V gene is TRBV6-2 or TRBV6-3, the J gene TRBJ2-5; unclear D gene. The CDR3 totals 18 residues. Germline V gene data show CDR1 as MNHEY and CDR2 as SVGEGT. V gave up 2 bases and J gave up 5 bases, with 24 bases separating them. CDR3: CASSYPGRVSSPSETQYF. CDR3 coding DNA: TGTGCCAGCAGTTACCCCGGAAGGGTATCCAGCCCCTCGGAGACCCAGTACTTC.

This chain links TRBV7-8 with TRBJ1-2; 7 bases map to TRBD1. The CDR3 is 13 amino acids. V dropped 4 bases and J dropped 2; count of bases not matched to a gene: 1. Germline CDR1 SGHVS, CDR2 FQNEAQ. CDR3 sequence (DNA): TGTGCCAGCAGCTCGGGACAGAACTATGGCTACACCTTC. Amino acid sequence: CASSSGQNYGYTF.

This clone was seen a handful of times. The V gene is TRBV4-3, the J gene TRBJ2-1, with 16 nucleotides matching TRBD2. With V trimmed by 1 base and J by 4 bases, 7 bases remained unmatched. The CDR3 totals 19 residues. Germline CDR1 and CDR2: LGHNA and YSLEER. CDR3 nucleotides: TGCGCCAGCAGCCAAGCCGGGACTAGCGGGGGGGCCAGATACAATGAGCAGTTCTTC. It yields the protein CASSQAGTSGGARYNEQFF.

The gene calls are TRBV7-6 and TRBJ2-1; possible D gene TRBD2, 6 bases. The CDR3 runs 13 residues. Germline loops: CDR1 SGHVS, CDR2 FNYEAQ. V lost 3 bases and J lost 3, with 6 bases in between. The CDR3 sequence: CASSLTSYNEQFF. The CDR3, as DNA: TGTGCCAGCAGCTTGACTAGCTACAATGAGCAGTTCTTC.

The CDR3 loop reads CASSEHSRGIDNQPQHF. CDR3 DNA: TGTGCCAGCAGCGAACATTCGAGGGGGATAGACAATCAGCCCCAGCATTTT. V gene TRBV6-1 combines with J gene TRBJ1-5; D may be TRBD1 (6 bases). Germline-derived CDR1 and CDR2 are MNHNS and SASEGT. There are 17 residues in the CDR3. V lost 6 bases, J lost 3 bases, and 21 bases lay in between.

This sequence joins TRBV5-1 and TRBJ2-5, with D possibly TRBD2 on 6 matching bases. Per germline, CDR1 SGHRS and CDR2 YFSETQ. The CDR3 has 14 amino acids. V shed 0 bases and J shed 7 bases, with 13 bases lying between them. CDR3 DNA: TGCGCCAGCAGCTTGGACACGGTGGGAGGGACCCAGTACTTC. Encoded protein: CASSLDTVGGTQYF.

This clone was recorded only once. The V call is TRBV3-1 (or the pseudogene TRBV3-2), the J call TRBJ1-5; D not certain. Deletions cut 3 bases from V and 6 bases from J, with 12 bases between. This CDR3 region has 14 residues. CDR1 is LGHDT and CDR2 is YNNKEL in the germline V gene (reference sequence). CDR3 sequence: CASSQGSLFQPQHF. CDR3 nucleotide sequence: TGTGCCAGCAGCCAGGGATCCCTTTTTCAGCCCCAGCATTTT.

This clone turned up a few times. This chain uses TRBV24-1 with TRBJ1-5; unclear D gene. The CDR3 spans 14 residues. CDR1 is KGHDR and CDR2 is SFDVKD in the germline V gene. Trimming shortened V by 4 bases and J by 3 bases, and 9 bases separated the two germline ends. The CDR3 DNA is TGTGCCACCAGTGAGGGGTACAACAATCAGCCCCAGCATTTT. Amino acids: CATSEGYNNQPQHF.

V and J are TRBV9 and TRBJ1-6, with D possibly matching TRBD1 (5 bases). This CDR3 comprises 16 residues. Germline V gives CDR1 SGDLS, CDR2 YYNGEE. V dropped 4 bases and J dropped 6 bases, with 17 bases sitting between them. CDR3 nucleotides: TGTGCCAGCAGCCTGAGTAGGGGCTCGGGTAATTCACCCCTCCACTTT. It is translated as CASSLSRGSGNSPLHF.

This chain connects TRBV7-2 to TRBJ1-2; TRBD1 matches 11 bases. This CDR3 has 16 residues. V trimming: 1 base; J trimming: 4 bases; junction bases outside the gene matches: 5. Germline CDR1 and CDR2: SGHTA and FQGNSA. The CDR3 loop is CASSLEVGQGVYGYTF. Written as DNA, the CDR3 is TGTGCCAGCAGCTTAGAGGTGGGACAGGGGGTCTATGGCTACACCTTC.

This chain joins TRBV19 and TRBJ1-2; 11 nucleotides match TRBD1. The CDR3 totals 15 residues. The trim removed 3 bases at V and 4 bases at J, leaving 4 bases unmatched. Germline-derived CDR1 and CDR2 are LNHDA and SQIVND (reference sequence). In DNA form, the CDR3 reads TGTGCCAGTAGTATCGCAGGGACAGGGGGCTATGGCTACACCTTC. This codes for CASSIAGTGGYGYTF.